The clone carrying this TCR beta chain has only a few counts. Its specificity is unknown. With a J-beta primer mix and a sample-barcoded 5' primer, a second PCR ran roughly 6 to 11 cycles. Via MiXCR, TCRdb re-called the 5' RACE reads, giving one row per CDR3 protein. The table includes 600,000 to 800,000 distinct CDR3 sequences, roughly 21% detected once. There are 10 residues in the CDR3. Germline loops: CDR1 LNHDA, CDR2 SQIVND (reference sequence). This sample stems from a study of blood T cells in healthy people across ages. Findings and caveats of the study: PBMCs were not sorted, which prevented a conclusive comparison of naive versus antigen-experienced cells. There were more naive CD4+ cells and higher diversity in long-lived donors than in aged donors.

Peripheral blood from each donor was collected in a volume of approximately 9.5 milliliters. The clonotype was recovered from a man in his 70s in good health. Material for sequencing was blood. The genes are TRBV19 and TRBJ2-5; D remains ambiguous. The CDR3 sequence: CATGLETQYF. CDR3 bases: TGTGCTACTGGTCTAGAGACCCAGTACTTC.